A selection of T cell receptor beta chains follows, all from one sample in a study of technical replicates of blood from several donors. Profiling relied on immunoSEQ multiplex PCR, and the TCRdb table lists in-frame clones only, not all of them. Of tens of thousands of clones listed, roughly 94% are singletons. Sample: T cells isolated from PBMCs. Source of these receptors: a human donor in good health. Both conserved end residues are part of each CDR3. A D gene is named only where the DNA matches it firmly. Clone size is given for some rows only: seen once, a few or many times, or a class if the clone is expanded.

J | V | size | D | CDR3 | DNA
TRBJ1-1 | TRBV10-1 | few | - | CASSENRDTEAFF | TGCGCCAGCAGTGAGAACAGAGACACTGAAGCTTTCTTT
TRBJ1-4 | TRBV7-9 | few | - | CASRTSTGPNEKLFF | TGTGCCAGCAGAACTTCGACAGGACCTAATGAAAAACTGTTTTTT
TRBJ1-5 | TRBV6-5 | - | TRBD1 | CASSPGGDQPQHF | TGTGCCAGCAGTCCAGGGGGCGATCAGCCCCAGCATTTT
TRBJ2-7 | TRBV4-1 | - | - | CASSPNPTSSYEQYF | TGCGCCAGCAGCCCCAACCCGACTAGCTCCTACGAGCAGTACTTC
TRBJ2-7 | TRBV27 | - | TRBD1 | CASSSTGVEQYF | TGTGCCAGCAGTTCAACAGGGGTCGAGCAGTACTTC
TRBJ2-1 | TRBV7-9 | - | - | CASSWAGSSYNEQFF | TGTGCCAGCAGCTGGGCGGGGAGTTCCTACAATGAGCAGTTCTTC
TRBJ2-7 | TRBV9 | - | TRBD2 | CASSAGLAEYYEQYF | TGTGCCAGCAGCGCAGGACTAGCGGAATACTACGAGCAGTACTTC
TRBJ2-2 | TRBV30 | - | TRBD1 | CASTGGITGELFF | TGTGCCTCTACAGGGGGAATCACCGGGGAGCTGTTTTTT
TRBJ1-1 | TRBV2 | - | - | CASRAGADSGNTEAFF | TGTGCCAGCAGGGCAGGAGCGGACAGCGGGAACACTGAAGCTTTCTTT
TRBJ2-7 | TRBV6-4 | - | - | CASSDEDSHYEQYF | TGTGCCAGCAGTGATGAGGACAGCCACTACGAGCAGTACTTC
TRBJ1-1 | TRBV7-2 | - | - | CASSATAGTEAFF | TGTGCCAGCAGCGCGACGGCGGGGACTGAAGCTTTCTTT
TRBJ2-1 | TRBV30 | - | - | CAWSGAVSRNEQFF | TGTGCCTGGAGTGGTGCAGTCTCTCGCAATGAGCAGTTCTTC
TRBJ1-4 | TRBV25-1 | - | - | CASSESGLHEKLFF | TGTGCCAGCAGTGAATCTGGGCTCCATGAAAAACTGTTTTTT
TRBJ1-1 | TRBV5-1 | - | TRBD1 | CASSGRDRESKMNTEAFF | TGCGCCAGCAGCGGCCGGGACAGGGAAAGTAAAATGAACACTGAAGCTTTCTTT
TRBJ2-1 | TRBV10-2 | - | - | CASLDSYNEQFF | TGCGCCAGCTTAGACAGCTACAATGAGCAGTTCTTC
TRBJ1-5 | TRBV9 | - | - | CASSEGGNDGQPQHF | TGTGCCAGCAGCGAGGGGGGGAACGATGGTCAGCCCCAGCATTTT
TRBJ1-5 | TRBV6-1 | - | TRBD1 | CASSGTGARQPQHF | TGTGCCAGCAGTGGGACAGGGGCTCGACAGCCCCAGCATTTT
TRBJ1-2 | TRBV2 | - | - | CASNPRRDRANYGYTF | TGTGCCAGCAATCCGCGAAGAGACAGAGCTAACTATGGCTACACCTTC
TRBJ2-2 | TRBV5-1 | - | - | CASSLYQDTGELFF | TGCGCCAGCAGCCTTTACCAGGACACCGGGGAGCTGTTTTTT
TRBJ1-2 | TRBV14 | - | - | CASSQVTGEVYGYTF | TGTGCCAGCAGCCAAGTTACGGGGGAGGTGTATGGCTACACCTTC
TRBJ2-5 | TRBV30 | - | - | CAWSTGTQETQYF | TGTGCCTGGTCGACAGGGACTCAAGAGACCCAGTACTTC
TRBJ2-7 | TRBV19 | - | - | CASSRPRRRQLIYEQYF | TGTGCCAGTAGTAGACCTAGACGGCGCCAACTTATCTACGAGCAGTACTTC
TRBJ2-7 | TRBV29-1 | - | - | CSVEDLSSYEQYF | TGCAGCGTTGAAGATCTTTCCTCCTACGAGCAGTACTTC
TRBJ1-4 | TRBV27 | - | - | CASSLLSDSATNEKLFF | TGTGCCAGCAGTCTACTCTCGGACAGTGCAACTAATGAAAAACTGTTTTTT
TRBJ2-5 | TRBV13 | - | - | CASSLAGGWETQYF | TGTGCCAGCAGCTTAGCGGGTGGATGGGAGACCCAGTACTTC
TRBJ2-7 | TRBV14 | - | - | CASSQVGASSYEQYF | TGTGCCAGCAGCCAAGTAGGGGCGAGCTCCTACGAGCAGTACTTC
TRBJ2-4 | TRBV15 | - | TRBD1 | CATSREQGATKNIQYF | TGTGCCACCAGCAGAGAACAGGGGGCTACCAAAAACATTCAGTACTTC
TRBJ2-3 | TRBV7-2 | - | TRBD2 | CASSFVTSGSFDTQYF | TGTGCCAGCAGCTTCGTGACTAGCGGGAGTTTCGATACGCAGTATTTT
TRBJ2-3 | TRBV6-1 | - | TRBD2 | CATETSGKADTQYF | TGTGCCACCGAGACTAGCGGGAAGGCAGATACGCAGTATTTT
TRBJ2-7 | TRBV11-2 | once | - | CASSIGSGTYEQYF | TGTGCCAGCAGCATTGGGTCGGGGACCTACGAGCAGTACTTC
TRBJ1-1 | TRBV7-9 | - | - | CASRGGAEAFF | TGTGCCAGCAGAGGAGGGGCTGAAGCTTTCTTT
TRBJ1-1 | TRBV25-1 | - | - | CASSEYRGTEAFF | TGTGCCAGCAGTGAATACCGGGGAACTGAAGCTTTCTTT
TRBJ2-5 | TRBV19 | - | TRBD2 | CATGLAGVETQYF | TGTGCCACCGGACTAGCGGGAGTTGAGACCCAGTACTTC
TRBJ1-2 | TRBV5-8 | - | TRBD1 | CASSLDRIATYGYTF | TGTGCCAGCAGCCTGGACAGGATAGCAACCTATGGCTACACCTTC
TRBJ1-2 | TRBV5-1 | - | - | CASSLVPGVGYTF | TGCGCCAGCAGCTTGGTTCCGGGGGTTGGCTACACCTTC
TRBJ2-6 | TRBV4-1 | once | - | CASTSGGSKSGANVLTF | TGCGCCAGCACCTCCGGGGGTTCCAAATCTGGGGCCAACGTCCTGACTTTC
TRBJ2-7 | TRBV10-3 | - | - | CASSPSSTYEQYF | TGTGCTAGCTCGCCCAGTTCTACCTACGAGCAGTACTTC
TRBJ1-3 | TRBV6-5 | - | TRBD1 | CASRQGSNTIYF | TGTGCCAGCAGACAGGGGTCAAACACCATATATTTT
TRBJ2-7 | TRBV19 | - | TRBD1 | CSAGQGGYEQYF | TGTTCCGCGGGACAGGGGGGATACGAGCAGTACTTC
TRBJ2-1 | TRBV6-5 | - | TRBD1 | CASSIRQGLPQFF | TGTGCCAGCAGCATAAGACAGGGGCTACCGCAGTTCTTC
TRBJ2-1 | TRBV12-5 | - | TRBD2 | CASGRSSGRVINEQFF | TGTGCTAGTGGGCGATCTAGCGGGAGGGTAATAAATGAGCAGTTCTTC
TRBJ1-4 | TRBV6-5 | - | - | CASSSQQRNEKLFF | TGTGCCAGCTCTAGCCAACAGCGTAATGAAAAACTGTTTTTT
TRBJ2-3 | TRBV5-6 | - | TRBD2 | CATQTSGELDTQYF | TGTGCCACCCAGACTAGCGGGGAGTTGGATACGCAGTATTTT
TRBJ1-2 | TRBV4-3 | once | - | CASSQSYRADGYTF | TGCGCCAGCAGCCAAAGTTACAGGGCCGATGGCTACACCTTC
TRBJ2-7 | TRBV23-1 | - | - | CASSPRRGQKNYEQYF | TGCGCCAGCAGTCCCAGGCGTGGGCAGAAGAACTACGAGCAGTACTTC
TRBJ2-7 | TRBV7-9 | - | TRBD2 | CASSSQTSLPSYEQYF | TGTGCCAGCAGCTCCCAGACTAGCCTACCTTCCTACGAGCAGTACTTC
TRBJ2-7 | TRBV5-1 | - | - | CASSLDRDTYEQYF | TGCGCCAGCAGCTTGGATCGAGATACCTACGAGCAGTACTTC
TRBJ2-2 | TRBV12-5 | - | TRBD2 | CASGLAGKGLAGNTGELFF | TGTGCTAGTGGTTTGGCCGGAAAAGGACTAGCGGGCAACACCGGGGAGCTGTTTTTT
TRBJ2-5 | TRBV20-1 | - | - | CSAGQQETQYF | TGCAGTGCTGGGCAGCAAGAGACCCAGTACTTC
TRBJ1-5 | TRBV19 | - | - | CASSLLYGRDIPYQPQHF | TGTGCCAGTAGTCTCCTATATGGCAGGGACATCCCTTATCAGCCCCAGCATTTT
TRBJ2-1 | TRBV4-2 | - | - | CASSRRKDSGNEQFF | TGTGCCAGCAGCCGTAGGAAGGATTCGGGCAATGAGCAGTTCTTC
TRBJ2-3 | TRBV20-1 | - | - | CSAIRADTQYF | TGCAGTGCTATCAGGGCAGATACGCAGTATTTT
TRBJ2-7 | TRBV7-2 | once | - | CASSLARGSGYKYEQYF | TGTGCCAGCAGCTTAGCGCGTGGGAGCGGGTATAAGTACGAGCAGTACTTC
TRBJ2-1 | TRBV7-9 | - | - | CASTGINEQFF | TGTGCCAGCACAGGGATCAATGAGCAGTTCTTC